This paragraph covers one TCR beta chain sequence. Each and every patient relapsed after autologous stem cell transplantation, and patients got differing brentuximab vedotin exposure. Under best response, outcomes were complete response, partial response or progressive disease. The data derive from a study of PD-1 blockade in classical Hodgkin lymphoma. Libraries were prepared by immunoSEQ multiplex PCR; TCRdb keeps only in-frame clonotypes and omits some of them. In the table there are approximately 32,000 clones, roughly four fifths of which are singletons. The input for sequencing was peripheral blood mononuclear cells (PBMCs), taken at baseline. This TCR was recovered from a human donor with classical Hodgkin lymphoma.

The CDR3 nucleotides are TGTGCCAGCAGCTTCACAGGCCGTGAGCAGTTCTTC. Its protein product is CASSFTGREQFF. This rearrangement joins TRBV7-3 to TRBJ2-1, with D possibly being TRBD1 (5 bases). Germline loops: CDR1 SGHTA, CDR2 FQGTGA. The CDR3 sequence is 12 residues long. The germline V and J ends were trimmed by 3 bases and 9 bases, with 9 bases remaining between them.